These T cell receptor beta chains were read from a single sample in a study of read filtering for tumor transcriptome and immune sequencing. From the reads, TCRdb called clonotypes with MiXCR, one entry per CDR3 protein. Among fewer than 45,000 distinct CDR3 sequences listed, about 10% were seen once. What was sequenced was a population of CD138-negative cells sorted from bone marrow. These receptors were obtained from a donor aged 40 or over with multiple myeloma. Each CDR3 is given with its conserved first and last residue. Size is stated for part of the rows, as once, few or many counts, or as a class when the clone is expanded.

j_gene: TRBJ2-7
v_gene: TRBV20-1
abundance: many
CDR3aa: CSARPDRGGYEQYF

j_gene: TRBJ2-3
v_gene: TRBV5-5
abundance: many
CDR3aa: CASSLTAAAGTDTQYF

j_gene: TRBJ1-4
v_gene: TRBV28
abundance: many
CDR3aa: CATLGQTDEKLFF

j_gene: TRBJ1-5
v_gene: TRBV28
abundance: many
CDR3aa: CASSTGATSNQPQHF

j_gene: TRBJ1-1
v_gene: TRBV24-1
abundance: many
CDR3aa: CATSDSGQGTNTEAFF

j_gene: TRBJ1-5
v_gene: TRBV3-1
abundance: many
CDR3aa: CASSQEGVQPQHF

j_gene: TRBJ2-5
v_gene: TRBV7-9
abundance: many
CDR3aa: CASSLRGYGTQYF

j_gene: TRBJ2-1
v_gene: TRBV7-8
abundance: medium-sized
CDR3aa: CASSGYNEQFF

j_gene: TRBJ2-5
v_gene: TRBV20-1
abundance: many
CDR3aa: CSACTLQEGQETQYF

j_gene: TRBJ2-3
v_gene: TRBV18
abundance: many
CDR3aa: CASSPGADTQYF

j_gene: TRBJ2-1
v_gene: TRBV2
abundance: many
CDR3aa: CARALPYNEQFF

j_gene: TRBJ2-3
v_gene: TRBV7-6
abundance: many
CDR3aa: CASSFDGQGVTDTQYF

j_gene: TRBJ2-3
v_gene: TRBV24-1
abundance: many
CDR3aa: CATSGGDTQYF

j_gene: TRBJ2-2
v_gene: TRBV9
abundance: many
CDR3aa: CASSEPSNTGELFF

j_gene: TRBJ2-3
v_gene: TRBV10-3
abundance: many
CDR3aa: CAITQGSSGDTDTQYF

j_gene: TRBJ2-1
v_gene: TRBV5-4
abundance: many
CDR3aa: CASSVGNEQFF

j_gene: TRBJ2-5
v_gene: TRBV6-6
abundance: many
CDR3aa: CASSWEGAGETQYF

j_gene: TRBJ2-3
v_gene: TRBV20-1
abundance: many
CDR3aa: CSVNPPRTGGSDTQYF

j_gene: TRBJ2-1
v_gene: TRBV7-2
abundance: many
CDR3aa: CASSLALALNEQFF

j_gene: TRBJ2-1
v_gene: TRBV7-9
abundance: many
CDR3aa: CASSGLGGGATSNEQFF

j_gene: TRBJ2-1
v_gene: TRBV2
abundance: many
CDR3aa: CASSAAGGSAEQFF

j_gene: TRBJ2-2
v_gene: TRBV20-1
abundance: many
CDR3aa: CSARDLTSNTGELFF

j_gene: TRBJ2-1
v_gene: TRBV18
abundance: many
CDR3aa: CASSPKGQFPSYGNEQFF

j_gene: TRBJ2-2
v_gene: TRBV12-3/TRBV12-4
abundance: many
CDR3aa: CASSLGLATGGELFF

j_gene: TRBJ2-5
v_gene: TRBV30
abundance: many
CDR3aa: CAWSYFRDWKGETQYF

j_gene: TRBJ1-5
v_gene: TRBV6-6
abundance: few
CDR3aa: CASTLGTGVLWPQHF

j_gene: TRBJ2-3
v_gene: TRBV6-1
abundance: many
CDR3aa: CASSGGPPAGGRDTQYF

j_gene: TRBJ1-5
v_gene: TRBV20-1
abundance: -
CDR3aa: CSAGGGTRGRPQHF

j_gene: TRBJ2-1
v_gene: TRBV27
abundance: many
CDR3aa: CASSFWGGSYNEQFF

j_gene: TRBJ2-3
v_gene: TRBV11-3
abundance: many
CDR3aa: CASSLEADGTQYF

j_gene: TRBJ1-5
v_gene: TRBV4-1
abundance: many
CDR3aa: CASSLTGTGGQPQHF

j_gene: TRBJ2-5
v_gene: TRBV20-1
abundance: many
CDR3aa: CSAQKPKTDRTQYF

j_gene: TRBJ1-4
v_gene: TRBV25-1
abundance: many
CDR3aa: CASGYYEKLFF

j_gene: TRBJ2-1
v_gene: TRBV6-5
abundance: many
CDR3aa: CASTPPGQGAPEQFF

j_gene: TRBJ1-3
v_gene: TRBV11-2
abundance: many
CDR3aa: CASSPYGGGNTIYF

j_gene: TRBJ2-3
v_gene: TRBV7-9
abundance: many
CDR3aa: CASSLRLAGATDTQYF

j_gene: TRBJ2-1
v_gene: TRBV15
abundance: many
CDR3aa: CATSREIEGKQFF

j_gene: TRBJ1-5
v_gene: TRBV2
abundance: many
CDR3aa: CASSEALGQGTNQPQHF

j_gene: TRBJ2-7
v_gene: TRBV20-1
abundance: many
CDR3aa: CSAPTGITYEQYF

j_gene: TRBJ2-7
v_gene: TRBV7-2
abundance: many
CDR3aa: CASSLAQDWAYEQYF

j_gene: TRBJ2-1
v_gene: TRBV7-3
abundance: few
CDR3aa: CASSLTPTLAGDYEQFF

j_gene: TRBJ2-1
v_gene: TRBV20-1
abundance: many
CDR3aa: CSARDLGTGRHNEQFF

j_gene: TRBJ1-1
v_gene: TRBV5-1
abundance: many
CDR3aa: CASSFTPTVTEAFF

j_gene: TRBJ2-5
v_gene: TRBV3-1
abundance: few
CDR3aa: CASSQDLGREETQYF

j_gene: TRBJ2-7
v_gene: TRBV28
abundance: many
CDR3aa: CASSFPGTDEMGDYEQYF

j_gene: TRBJ1-6
v_gene: TRBV20-1
abundance: many
CDR3aa: CSASTDNSPLHF

j_gene: TRBJ2-1
v_gene: TRBV5-6
abundance: many
CDR3aa: CASSADNEQFF

j_gene: TRBJ2-1
v_gene: TRBV11-2
abundance: many
CDR3aa: CASRTYNEQFF

j_gene: TRBJ1-1
v_gene: TRBV7-9
abundance: many
CDR3aa: CASSPADLNTEAFF

j_gene: TRBJ1-1
v_gene: TRBV18
abundance: many
CDR3aa: CASSPRQGVGTEAFF

j_gene: TRBJ2-3
v_gene: TRBV20-1
abundance: many
CDR3aa: CSAAIGLDTQYF

j_gene: TRBJ2-1
v_gene: TRBV28
abundance: many
CDR3aa: CASIGGLSYNEQFF

j_gene: TRBJ2-3
v_gene: TRBV10-2
abundance: many
CDR3aa: CASSEGGLTDTQYF

j_gene: TRBJ1-5
v_gene: TRBV4-1
abundance: many
CDR3aa: CASSHTQSGTGSNQPQHF

j_gene: TRBJ2-7
v_gene: TRBV7-9
abundance: many
CDR3aa: CASSQGLSYEQYF

j_gene: TRBJ1-5
v_gene: TRBV19
abundance: few
CDR3aa: CASSIKEGSRQPQHF

j_gene: TRBJ1-4
v_gene: TRBV11-3
abundance: many
CDR3aa: CASSLEPSGNLFF

j_gene: TRBJ1-5
v_gene: TRBV7-2
abundance: many
CDR3aa: CASSSQGNQPQHF

j_gene: TRBJ1-1
v_gene: TRBV29-1
abundance: many
CDR3aa: CSVGGQGGTEAFF